This TCR beta chain was captured in a study of cytomegalovirus exposure and HLA in healthy donors. Overall study findings and caveats: A later analysis linked a missense variant in DCLRE1C to the trimming of TCR beta V and J genes. The analysis excluded some indistinguishable V segments, including TRBV6-2 and TRBV6-3. The majority of CMV-associated TCR beta chains were reported as apparently HLA-restricted in a later analysis.

Of note for this clone: Its target is unknown.

Germline CDR1 is KGHSH and CDR2 is LQKENI. This CDR3 is built from 13 residues. V gave up 2 bases and J gave up 2 bases, with 3 bases separating them. Primers: 60 Vbeta forward and 13 Jbeta reverse. Using immunoSEQ multiplex PCR, the repertoire was profiled, and TCRdb retains in-frame clones only, with some absent. This sample's table has 200,000 to 250,000 clones. This chain joins TRBV18 and TRBJ2-2; D is uncertain. The sequenced material came from PBMCs. The sequence was collected from a girl aged 2 to 9 in good health and CMV-seropositive. The CDR3 DNA follows: TGTGCCAGCTCACCATCAAACACCGGGGAGCTGTTTTTT. Protein product: CASSPSNTGELFF.